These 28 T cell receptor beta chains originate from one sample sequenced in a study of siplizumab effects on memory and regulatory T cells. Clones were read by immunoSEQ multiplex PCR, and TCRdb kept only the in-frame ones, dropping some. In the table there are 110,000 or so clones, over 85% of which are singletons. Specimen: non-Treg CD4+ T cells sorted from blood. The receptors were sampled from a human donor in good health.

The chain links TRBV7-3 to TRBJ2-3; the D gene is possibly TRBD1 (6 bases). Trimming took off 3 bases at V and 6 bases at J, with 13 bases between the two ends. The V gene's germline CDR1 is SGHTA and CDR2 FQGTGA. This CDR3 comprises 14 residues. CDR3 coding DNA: TGTGCCAGCAGCTTGAGGGGGTTGGGGGATACGCAGTATTTT. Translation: CASSLRGLGDTQYF.

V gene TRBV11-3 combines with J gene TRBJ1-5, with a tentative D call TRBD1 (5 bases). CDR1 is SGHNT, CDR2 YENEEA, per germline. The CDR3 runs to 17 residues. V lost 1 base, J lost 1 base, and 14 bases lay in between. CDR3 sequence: CASSLGGRVRSNQPQHF. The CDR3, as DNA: TGTGCCAGCAGCTTAGGGGGGAGGGTACGGAGCAATCAGCCCCAGCATTTT. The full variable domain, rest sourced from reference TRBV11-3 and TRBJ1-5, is EAGVVQSPRYKIIEKKQPVAFWCNPISGHNTLYWYLQNLGQGPELLIRYENEEAVDDSQLPKDRFSAERLKGVDSTLKIQPAELGDSAVYLCASSLGGRVRSNQPQHFGDGTRLSIL.

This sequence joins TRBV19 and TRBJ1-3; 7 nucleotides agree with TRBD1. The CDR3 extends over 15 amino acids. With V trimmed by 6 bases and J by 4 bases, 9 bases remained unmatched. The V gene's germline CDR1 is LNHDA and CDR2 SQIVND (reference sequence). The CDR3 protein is CASSHRQGSGNTIYF. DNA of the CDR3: TGTGCCAGTAGCCACAGACAGGGATCCGGAAACACCATATATTTT.

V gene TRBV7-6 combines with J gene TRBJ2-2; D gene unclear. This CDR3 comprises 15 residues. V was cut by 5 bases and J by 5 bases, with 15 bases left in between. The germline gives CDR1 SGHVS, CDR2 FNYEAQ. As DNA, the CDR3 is TGTGCCAGCAGCCCGCGGTTGTTGGGTACCGGGGAGCTGTTTTTT. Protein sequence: CASSPRLLGTGELFF. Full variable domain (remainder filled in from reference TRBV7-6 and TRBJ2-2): GAGVSQSPRYKVTKRGQDVALRCDPISGHVSLYWYRQALGQGPEFLTYFNYEAQQDKSGLPNDRFSAERPEGSISTLTIQRTEQRDSAMYRCASSPRLLGTGELFFGEGSRLTVL.

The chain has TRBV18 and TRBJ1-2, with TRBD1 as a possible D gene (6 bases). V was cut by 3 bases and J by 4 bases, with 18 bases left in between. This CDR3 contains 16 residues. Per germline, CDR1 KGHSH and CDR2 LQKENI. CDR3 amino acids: CASSPTVPDSLYGYTF. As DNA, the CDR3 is TGTGCCAGCTCACCGACCGTGCCGGACAGCCTCTATGGCTACACCTTC. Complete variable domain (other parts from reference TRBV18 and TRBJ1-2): NAGVMQNPRHLVRRRGQEARLRCSPMKGHSHVYWYRQLPEEGLKFMVYLQKENIIDESGMPKERFSAEFPKEGPSILRIQQVVRGDSAAYFCASSPTVPDSLYGYTFGSGTRLTVV.

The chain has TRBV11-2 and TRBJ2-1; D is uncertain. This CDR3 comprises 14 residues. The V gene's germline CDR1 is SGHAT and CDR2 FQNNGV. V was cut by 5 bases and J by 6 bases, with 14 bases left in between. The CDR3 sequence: CASSTRRLSNEQFF. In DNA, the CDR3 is TGTGCCAGCAGCACCAGACGGCTAAGCAATGAGCAGTTCTTC.

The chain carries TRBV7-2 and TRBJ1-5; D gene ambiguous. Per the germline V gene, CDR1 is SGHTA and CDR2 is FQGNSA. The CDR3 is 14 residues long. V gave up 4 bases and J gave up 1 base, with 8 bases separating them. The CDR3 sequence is CASSSTGSNQPQHF. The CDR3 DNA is TGTGCCAGCAGCTCTACCGGCAGCAATCAGCCCCAGCATTTT.

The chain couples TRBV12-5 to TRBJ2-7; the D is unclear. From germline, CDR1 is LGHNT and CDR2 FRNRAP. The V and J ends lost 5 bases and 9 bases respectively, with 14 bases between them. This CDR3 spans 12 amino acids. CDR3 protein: CASGVTSRVQYF. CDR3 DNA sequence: TGTGCTAGTGGTGTGACCTCTAGAGTGCAGTACTTC.

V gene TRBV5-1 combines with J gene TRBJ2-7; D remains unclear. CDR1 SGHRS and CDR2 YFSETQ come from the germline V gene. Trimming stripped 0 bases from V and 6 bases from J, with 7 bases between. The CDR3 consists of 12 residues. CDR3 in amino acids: CASSLAHGEQYF. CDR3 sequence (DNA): TGCGCCAGCAGCTTGGCACACGGCGAGCAGTACTTC.

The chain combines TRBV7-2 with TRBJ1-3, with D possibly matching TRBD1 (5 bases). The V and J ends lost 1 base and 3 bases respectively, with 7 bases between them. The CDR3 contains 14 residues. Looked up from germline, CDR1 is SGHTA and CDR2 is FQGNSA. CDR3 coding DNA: TGTGCCAGCAGCTTAGGGGGCGGTGGAAACACCATATATTTT. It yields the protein CASSLGGGGNTIYF.

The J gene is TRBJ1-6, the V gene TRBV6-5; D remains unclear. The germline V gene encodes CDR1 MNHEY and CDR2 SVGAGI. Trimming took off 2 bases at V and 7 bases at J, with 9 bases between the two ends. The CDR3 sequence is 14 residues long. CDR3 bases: TGTGCCAGCAGTTACGCTACTGGGAATTCACCCCTCCACTTT. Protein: CASSYATGNSPLHF.

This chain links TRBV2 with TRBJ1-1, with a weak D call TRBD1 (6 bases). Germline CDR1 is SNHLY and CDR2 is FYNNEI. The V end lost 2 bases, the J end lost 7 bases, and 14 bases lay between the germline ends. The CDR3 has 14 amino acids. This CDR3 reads CASSEIKAGVEAFF. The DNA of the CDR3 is TGTGCCAGCAGTGAAATTAAGGCAGGGGTTGAAGCTTTCTTT.

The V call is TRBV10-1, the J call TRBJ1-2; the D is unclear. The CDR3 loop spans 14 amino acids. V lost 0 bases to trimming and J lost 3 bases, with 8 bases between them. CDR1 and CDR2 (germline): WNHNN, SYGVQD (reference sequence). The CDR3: CASSESHRYYGYTF. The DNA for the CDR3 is TGCGCCAGCAGTGAGTCTCATAGGTACTATGGCTACACCTTC.

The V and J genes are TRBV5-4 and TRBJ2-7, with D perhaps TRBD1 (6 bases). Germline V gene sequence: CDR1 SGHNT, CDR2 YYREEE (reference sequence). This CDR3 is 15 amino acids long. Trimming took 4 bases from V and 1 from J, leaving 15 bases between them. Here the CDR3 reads CASSLKDRTSYEQYF. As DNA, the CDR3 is TGTGCCAGCAGCCTAAAGGACAGAACTTCCTACGAGCAGTACTTC. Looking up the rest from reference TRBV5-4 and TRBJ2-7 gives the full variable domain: ETGVTQSPTHLIKTRGQQVTLRCSSQSGHNTVSWYQQALGQGPQFIFQYYREEENGRGNFPPRFSGLQFPNYSSELNVNALELDDSALYLCASSLKDRTSYEQYFGPGTRLTVT.

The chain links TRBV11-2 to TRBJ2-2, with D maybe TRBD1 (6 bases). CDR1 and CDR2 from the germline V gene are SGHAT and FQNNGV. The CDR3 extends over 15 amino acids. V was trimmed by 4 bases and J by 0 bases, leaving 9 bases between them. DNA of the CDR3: TGTGCCAGCAGCTCACAGGGTCCGAACACCGGGGAGCTGTTTTTT. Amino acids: CASSSQGPNTGELFF.

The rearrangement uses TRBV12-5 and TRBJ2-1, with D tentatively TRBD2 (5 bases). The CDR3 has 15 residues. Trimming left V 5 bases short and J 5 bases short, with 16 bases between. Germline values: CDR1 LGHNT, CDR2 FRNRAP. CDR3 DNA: TGTGCTAGTGGTCCCTGGTGGTCGGAGGACAATGAGCAGTTCTTC. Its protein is CASGPWWSEDNEQFF.

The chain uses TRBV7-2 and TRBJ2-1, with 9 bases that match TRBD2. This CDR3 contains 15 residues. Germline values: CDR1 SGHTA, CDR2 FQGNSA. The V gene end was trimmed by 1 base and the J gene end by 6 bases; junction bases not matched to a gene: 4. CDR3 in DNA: TGTGCCAGCAGCTTAGATAGCGGGGGTGTCAATGAGCAGTTCTTC. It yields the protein CASSLDSGGVNEQFF. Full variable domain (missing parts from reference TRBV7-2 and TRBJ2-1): GAGVSQSPSNKVTEKGKDVELRCDPISGHTALYWYRQSLGQGLEFLIYFQGNSAPDKSGLPSDRFSAERTGGSVSTLTIQRTQQEDSAVYLCASSLDSGGVNEQFFGPGTRLTVL.

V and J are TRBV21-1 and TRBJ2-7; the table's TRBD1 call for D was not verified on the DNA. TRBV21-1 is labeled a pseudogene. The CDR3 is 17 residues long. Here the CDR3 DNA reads TGTGCCAGCAGCAAAGGTAAGAGGGACAGGTACCACGACGAGCAGTACTTC. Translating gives CASSKGKRDRYHDEQYF.

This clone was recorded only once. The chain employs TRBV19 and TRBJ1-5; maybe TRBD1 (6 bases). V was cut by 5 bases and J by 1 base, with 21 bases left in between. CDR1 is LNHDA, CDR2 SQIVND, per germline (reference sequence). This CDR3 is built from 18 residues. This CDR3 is CASSFGTPSPASNQPQHF. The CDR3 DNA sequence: TGTGCCAGTAGTTTCGGGACACCGAGTCCAGCGAGCAATCAGCCCCAGCATTTT.

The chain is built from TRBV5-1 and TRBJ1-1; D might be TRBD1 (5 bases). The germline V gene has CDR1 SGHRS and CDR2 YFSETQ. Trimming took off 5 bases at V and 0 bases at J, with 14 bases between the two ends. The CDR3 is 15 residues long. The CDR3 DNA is TGCGCCAGCAGTGTCGGGGGTATGGTGAACACTGAAGCTTTCTTT. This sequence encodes CASSVGGMVNTEAFF.

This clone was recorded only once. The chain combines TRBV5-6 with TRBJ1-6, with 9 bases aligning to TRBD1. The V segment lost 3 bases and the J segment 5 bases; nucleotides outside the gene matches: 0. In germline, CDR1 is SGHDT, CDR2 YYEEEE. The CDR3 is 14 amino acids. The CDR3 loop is CASSWDRDNSPLHF. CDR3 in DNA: TGTGCCAGCAGCTGGGACAGGGATAATTCACCCCTCCACTTT.

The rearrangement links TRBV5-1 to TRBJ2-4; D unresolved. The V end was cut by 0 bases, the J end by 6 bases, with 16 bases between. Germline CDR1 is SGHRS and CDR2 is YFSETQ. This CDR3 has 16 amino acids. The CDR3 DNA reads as TGCGCCAGCAGCTTGGCCGGAACAGCCTTAGGAAACATTCAGTACTTC. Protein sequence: CASSLAGTALGNIQYF. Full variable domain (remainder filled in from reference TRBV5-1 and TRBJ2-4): KAGVTQTPRYLIKTRGQQVTLSCSPISGHRSVSWYQQTPGQGLQFLFEYFSETQRNKGNFPGRFSGRQFSNSRSEMNVSTLELGDSALYLCASSLAGTALGNIQYFGAGTRLSVL.

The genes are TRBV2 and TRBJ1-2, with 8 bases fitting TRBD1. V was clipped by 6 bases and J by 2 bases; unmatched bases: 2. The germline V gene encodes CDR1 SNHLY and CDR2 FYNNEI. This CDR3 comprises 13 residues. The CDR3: CASSDRGNYGYTF. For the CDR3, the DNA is TGTGCCAGCAGCGACAGGGGAAACTATGGCTACACCTTC. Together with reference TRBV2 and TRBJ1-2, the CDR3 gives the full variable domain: EPEVTQTPSHQVTQMGQEVILRCVPISNHLYFYWYRQILGQKVEFLVSFYNNEISEKSEIFDDQFSVERPDGSNFTLKIRSTKLEDSAMYFCASSDRGNYGYTFGSGTRLTVV.

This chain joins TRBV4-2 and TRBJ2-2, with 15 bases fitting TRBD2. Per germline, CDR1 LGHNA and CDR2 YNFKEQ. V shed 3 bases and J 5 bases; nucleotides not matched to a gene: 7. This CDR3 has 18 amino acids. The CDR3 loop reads CASSHTGLAGGRTGELFF. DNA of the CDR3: TGTGCCAGCAGCCATACTGGACTAGCGGGGGGGCGAACCGGGGAGCTGTTTTTT.

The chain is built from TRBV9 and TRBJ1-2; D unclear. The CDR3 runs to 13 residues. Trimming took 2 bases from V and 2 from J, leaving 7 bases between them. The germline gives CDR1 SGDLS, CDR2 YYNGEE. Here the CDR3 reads CASSVSDNYGYTF. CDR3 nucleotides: TGTGCCAGCAGCGTCTCGGACAACTATGGCTACACCTTC.

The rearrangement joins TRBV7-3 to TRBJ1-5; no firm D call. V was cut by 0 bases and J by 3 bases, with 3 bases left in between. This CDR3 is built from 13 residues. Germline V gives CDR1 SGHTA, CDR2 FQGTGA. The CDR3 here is CASSLTTNQPQHF. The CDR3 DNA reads TGTGCCAGCAGCTTAACGACCAATCAGCCCCAGCATTTT. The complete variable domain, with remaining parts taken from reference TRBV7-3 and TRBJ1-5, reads GAGVSQTPSNKVTEKGKYVELRCDPISGHTALYWYRQSLGQGPEFLIYFQGTGAADDSGLPNDRFFAVRPEGSVSTLKIQRTERGDSAVYLCASSLTTNQPQHFGDGTRLSIL.

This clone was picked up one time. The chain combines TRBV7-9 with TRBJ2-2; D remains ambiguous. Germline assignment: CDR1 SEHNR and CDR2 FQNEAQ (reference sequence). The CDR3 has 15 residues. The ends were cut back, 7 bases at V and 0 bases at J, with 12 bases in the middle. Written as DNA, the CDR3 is TGTGCCAGCACCTTTTTCGCCCCGAACACCGGGGAGCTGTTTTTT. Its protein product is CASTFFAPNTGELFF.

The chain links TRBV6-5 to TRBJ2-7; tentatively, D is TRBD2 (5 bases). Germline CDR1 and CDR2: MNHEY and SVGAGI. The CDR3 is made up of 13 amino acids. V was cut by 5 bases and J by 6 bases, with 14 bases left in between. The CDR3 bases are TGTGCCAGCAGTGTGGGCCTAGCCCGCGAGCAGTACTTC. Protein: CASSVGLAREQYF.